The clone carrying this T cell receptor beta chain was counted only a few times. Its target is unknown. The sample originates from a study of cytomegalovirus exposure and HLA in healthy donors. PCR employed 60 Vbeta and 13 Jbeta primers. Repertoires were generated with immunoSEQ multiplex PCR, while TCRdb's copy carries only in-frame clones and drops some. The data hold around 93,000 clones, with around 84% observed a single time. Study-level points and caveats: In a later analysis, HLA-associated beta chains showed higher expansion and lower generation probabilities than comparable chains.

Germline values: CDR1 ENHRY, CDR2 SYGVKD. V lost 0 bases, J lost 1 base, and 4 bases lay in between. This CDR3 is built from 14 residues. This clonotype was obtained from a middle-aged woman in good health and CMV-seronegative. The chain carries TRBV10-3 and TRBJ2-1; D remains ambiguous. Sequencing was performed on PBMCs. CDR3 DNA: TGTGCCATCAGTGAGTCGGAGTCCTACAATGAGCAGTTCTTC. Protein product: CAISESESYNEQFF.